This entry is about one T cell receptor beta chain. Its antigen is unidentified. The sequencing template was cDNA reverse transcribed from extracted RNA. Repertoires were generated with immunoSEQ multiplex PCR, while TCRdb's copy carries only in-frame clones and drops some. The repertoire holds under 150,000 clones, with more than 55% as singletons. This sample was included in a study of CD8+ T cells in alopecia areata. Study-level results: Patients showed less clear TCR sequence sharing than mice, possibly partly because of HLA diversity. Normal scalp showed lower clonality than lesional scalp, especially alopecia totalis/universalis. Scalp data also include sequences from resident alphabeta T cells of normal skin.

The CDR3 covers 13 residues. The V and J ends lost 3 bases and 6 bases respectively, with 11 bases between them. Germline V gives CDR1 SEHNR, CDR2 FQNEAQ (reference sequence). Isolation of CD4+ and CD8+ T cells from PBMCs was achieved by sorting. The receptor's source is a human donor in good health. The chain joins TRBV7-9 to TRBJ1-1, with a possible D match to TRBD1 (6 bases). Source material: CD8+ T cells sorted from blood. The CDR3 DNA reads TGTGCCAGCAGCTTCGTCGGGGGCGCTGAAGCTTTCTTT. As protein: CASSFVGGAEAFF.